One sample yielded the 24 T cell receptor beta chains listed below, sequenced in a study of cytomegalovirus exposure and HLA in healthy donors. The PCR used 60 Vbeta and 13 Jbeta primers. Here immunoSEQ multiplex PCR was the method, and the copy in TCRdb shows in-frame clones only, minus some. Here the sample spans about 130,000 clones, approximately 75% being singletons. Sequenced material: PBMCs. These receptors originate from a woman aged 40 to 50 in good health and CMV-seropositive.

The chain links TRBV5-4 to TRBJ2-5, with a tentative D call TRBD1 (6 bases). The assigned J gene may be wrong: the sequence end matches TRBJ2-7 better. Per the germline V gene, CDR1 is SGHNT and CDR2 is YYREEE (reference sequence). The CDR3 consists of 13 residues. Written as DNA, the CDR3 is TGTGCCAGCAGCCGGGACACAAACTACGAGCAGTACTTC. Translated: CASSRDTNYEQYF.

This clone was picked up a small number of times. The V and J genes are TRBV29-1 and TRBJ2-7; TRBD2 might be the D (6 bases). CDR3 size: 11 residues. Germline V gives CDR1 SQVTM, CDR2 ANQGSEA. V dropped 4 bases and J dropped 4 bases, with 8 bases sitting between them. The CDR3 loop reads CSVGGVYEQYF. CDR3 bases: TGCAGCGTTGGGGGGGTGTACGAGCAGTACTTC.

For this clone: Other DNA sequences in the sample encode the same CDR3. CDR3 protein: CASSIDPPLAGDYEQYF. The CDR3 DNA sequence: TGTGCCAGTAGTATAGATCCTCCTTTGGCGGGAGACTACGAGCAGTACTTC. The gene calls are TRBV19 and TRBJ2-7, with 7 bases matching TRBD2. Germline trimming cut 0 bases from V and 3 bases from J; bases unmatched to any gene: 11. The CDR3 sequence is 17 residues long. Germline assignment: CDR1 LNHDA and CDR2 SQIVND (reference sequence).

V is TRBV9 and J is TRBJ2-3; D is possibly TRBD2 (5 bases). The CDR3 contains 15 residues. In germline, CDR1 is SGDLS, CDR2 YYNGEE. V dropped 0 bases and J dropped 2 bases, with 10 bases sitting between them. DNA for the CDR3: TGTGCCAGCAGCGTAGCTGAGGGTCACACAGATACGCAGTATTTT. It translates to CASSVAEGHTDTQYF. Using reference TRBV9 and TRBJ2-3 for the parts outside the CDR3, the full variable domain is DSGVTQTPKHLITATGQRVTLRCSPRSGDLSVYWYQQSLDQGLQFLIQYYNGEERAKGNILERFSAQQFPDLHSELNLSSLELGDSALYFCASSVAEGHTDTQYFGPGTRLTVL.

This chain links TRBV7-2 with TRBJ2-2; weak D call: TRBD2 (5 bases). Germline values: CDR1 SGHTA, CDR2 FQGNSA. The CDR3 consists of 14 residues. Trimming left V 6 bases short and J 3 bases short, with 11 bases between. The CDR3 DNA follows: TGTGCCAGCAGACGGGAAGCGGACACCGGGGAGCTGTTTTTT. This gives the protein CASRREADTGELFF. The full variable domain, in which reference TRBV7-2 and TRBJ2-2 provide the parts outside the CDR3, is GAGVSQSPSNKVTEKGKDVELRCDPISGHTALYWYRQSLGQGLEFLIYFQGNSAPDKSGLPSDRFSAERTGGSVSTLTIQRTQQEDSAVYLCASRREADTGELFFGEGSRLTVL.

The rearrangement uses TRBV15 and TRBJ1-1; D is perhaps TRBD1 (6 bases). V dropped 3 bases and J dropped 5 bases, with 13 bases sitting between them. Per germline, CDR1 LNHNV and CDR2 YYDKDF (reference sequence). The CDR3 loop spans 14 amino acids. CDR3 sequence (DNA): TGTGCCACCAGCAGGAGGCAGGGGAAGACTGAAGCTTTCTTT. Residues: CATSRRQGKTEAFF.

The V and J genes are TRBV7-9 and TRBJ1-2; D unresolved. This CDR3 is built from 14 residues. The germline V and J ends were trimmed by 2 bases and 7 bases, with 14 bases remaining between them. Germline lookup yields CDR1 SEHNR and CDR2 FQNEAQ (reference sequence). This CDR3 reads CASSLMGSPGGYTF. CDR3 nucleotides: TGTGCCAGCAGCTTAATGGGCAGCCCCGGTGGCTACACCTTC.

The V gene is TRBV2, the J gene TRBJ1-5; 10 bases fit TRBD1. V dropped 2 bases and J dropped 2; count of bases not matched to a gene: 9. Germline CDR1 reads SNHLY; CDR2 reads FYNNEI. There are 18 residues in the CDR3. The CDR3 loop is CASSESVDRGLGNQPQHF. In nucleotides, the CDR3 is TGTGCCAGCAGTGAATCGGTCGACAGGGGGCTGGGCAATCAGCCCCAGCATTTT.

This clone was seen a handful of times. The V and J genes are TRBV27 and TRBJ2-7, with TRBD1 matching over 7 bases. Germline V lookup: CDR1 MNHEY, CDR2 SMNVEV (reference sequence). The CDR3 covers 15 residues. V lost 6 bases to trimming and J lost 0 bases; unmatched junction nucleotides: 8. The CDR3 protein is CASRMNRDSSYEQYF. CDR3 in DNA: TGTGCCAGCAGGATGAACCGGGACAGCTCCTACGAGCAGTACTTC.

The rearrangement joins TRBV27 to TRBJ1-4; the D is unclear. The germline gives CDR1 MNHEY, CDR2 SMNVEV (reference sequence). The CDR3 consists of 14 residues. Trimming stripped 4 bases from V and 7 bases from J, with 13 bases between. CDR3 amino acids: CASSSTYRGEKLFF. For the CDR3, the DNA is TGTGCCAGCAGTTCGACCTATCGGGGTGAAAAACTGTTTTTT.

The genes are TRBV2 and TRBJ1-5; D unresolved. The germline V and J ends were trimmed by 3 bases and 6 bases, with 9 bases remaining between them. Germline CDR1 is SNHLY and CDR2 is FYNNEI. There are 13 residues in the CDR3. CDR3 amino acids: CASSDVEIQPQHF. Here the CDR3 DNA reads TGTGCCAGCAGTGACGTGGAGATTCAGCCCCAGCATTTT.

The genes are TRBV11-2 and TRBJ1-6, with a possible D match to TRBD1 (5 bases). The CDR3 contains 15 residues. V lost 6 bases and J lost 0, with 9 bases in between. Germline CDR1 is SGHAT and CDR2 is FQNNGV. CDR3: CASSSTDSYNSPLHF. The CDR3 region has the DNA TGTGCCAGCAGTTCGACAGACTCCTATAATTCACCCCTCCACTTT.

V usage is TRBV11-3 and J usage is TRBJ1-1; 7 bases match TRBD1. Trimming took 5 bases from V and 6 from J; bases not matched to a gene: 6. The CDR3 length is 13 residues. Germline values: CDR1 SGHNT, CDR2 YENEEA. CDR3 DNA sequence: TGTGCCAGCAGCGCTCGGGGACAGTCTGAAGCTTTCTTT. Protein: CASSARGQSEAFF.

This chain joins TRBV28 and TRBJ2-6; tentatively, D is TRBD1 (5 bases). Germline assignment: CDR1 MDHEN and CDR2 SYDVKM. V lost 0 bases and J lost 1, with 7 bases in between. This CDR3 is built from 16 residues. CDR3 nucleotide sequence: TGTGCCAGCAGTTTATGGTCAGGGTCTGGGGCCAACGTCCTGACTTTC. This sequence encodes CASSLWSGSGANVLTF.

The chain employs TRBV4-1 and TRBJ1-6; tentatively, D is TRBD1 (6 bases). The CDR3 sequence is 15 residues long. The germline V and J ends were trimmed by 2 bases and 9 bases, with 14 bases remaining between them. Looked up from germline, CDR1 is MGHRA and CDR2 is YSYEKL. CDR3 nucleotide sequence: TGCGCCAGCAGCCAAAATGCAGGGGCGTCTTCACCCCTCCACTTT. Amino acids: CASSQNAGASSPLHF.

Concerning this clone: The junction shows a germline mismatch at one end, possibly a read error. V gene TRBV7-7 combines with J gene TRBJ2-7; 7 positions agree with TRBD1. The length of the CDR3 is 14 residues. Germline V gene lookup returns CDR1 SSHAT and CDR2 FNYEAQ (reference sequence). The CDR3 sequence is CASSFGDRAHEQYF. The CDR3 DNA reads TGTGCTAGCAGCTTCGGAGACAGGGCCCACGAGCAGTACTTC.

The chain is built from TRBV29-1 and TRBJ2-2, with no clear D. V dropped 5 bases and J dropped 0 bases, with 10 bases sitting between them. In germline, CDR1 is SQVTM, CDR2 ANQGSEA. The CDR3 is 14 amino acids. The CDR3 nucleotides are TGCAGCGTTCAAGCATCGGCGAACACCGGGGAGCTGTTTTTT. Translating it yields CSVQASANTGELFF.

The chain carries TRBV6-1 and TRBJ1-1, with TRBD1 matching over 10 bases. With 3 bases clipped from V and 4 bases from J, the junction kept 5 bases outside the gene matches. CDR1 is MNHNS and CDR2 is SASEGT in the germline V gene. The CDR3 runs 15 residues. CDR3 residues: CASSDRQGAGTEAFF. CDR3 bases: TGTGCCAGCAGTGACCGACAGGGGGCCGGCACTGAAGCTTTCTTT.

This chain connects TRBV9 to TRBJ1-5; D is uncertain. V was pared by 2 bases and J by 7 bases, with 10 bases between. The CDR3 covers 13 residues. Germline CDR1 is SGDLS and CDR2 is YYNGEE. The CDR3 loop is CASSVSMGQPQHF. DNA of the CDR3: TGTGCCAGCAGCGTCTCCATGGGCCAGCCCCAGCATTTT.

This chain links TRBV4-3 with TRBJ2-5, with TRBD2 matching 9 bases. In germline, CDR1 is LGHNA, CDR2 YSLEER. J gave up 1 base and V 0 bases, and 6 bases lay outside the gene matches. The CDR3 is 17 amino acids. Here the CDR3 reads CASSQDRLAGPQETQYF. CDR3 DNA sequence: TGCGCCAGCAGCCAAGATCGGCTAGCGGGGCCCCAAGAGACCCAGTACTTC.

This chain uses TRBV7-2 with TRBJ2-5, with D perhaps matching TRBD2 (5 bases). V lost 1 base, J lost 5 bases, and 17 bases lay in between. The CDR3 totals 16 residues. CDR1 and CDR2 (germline): SGHTA, FQGNSA. CDR3 in amino acids: CASSLEVGVVSETQYF. In nucleotides, the CDR3 is TGTGCCAGCAGCTTAGAGGTCGGGGTTGTGTCGGAGACCCAGTACTTC.

This chain joins TRBV18 and TRBJ2-7; 9 bases are a match to TRBD2. There are 17 residues in the CDR3. J gave up 0 bases and V 2 bases, and 8 bases lay outside the gene matches. In germline, CDR1 is KGHSH, CDR2 LQKENI. CDR3 DNA: TGTGCCAGCTCACCATGGGTGACTAGCGGCACCTCCTACGAGCAGTACTTC. Translating gives CASSPWVTSGTSYEQYF. The full variable domain, its missing parts supplied by reference TRBV18 and TRBJ2-7, is NAGVMQNPRHLVRRRGQEARLRCSPMKGHSHVYWYRQLPEEGLKFMVYLQKENIIDESGMPKERFSAEFPKEGPSILRIQQVVRGDSAAYFCASSPWVTSGTSYEQYFGPGTRLTVT.

The chain joins TRBV15 to TRBJ2-4; no firm D call. Germline values: CDR1 LNHNV, CDR2 YYDKDF (reference sequence). Trimming removed 4 bases at V and 1 base at J, with 8 bases between. The CDR3 spans 14 residues. The CDR3 is CATSKSTAKNIQYF. The CDR3 DNA follows: TGTGCCACCAGCAAGAGTACGGCCAAAAACATTCAGTACTTC.

This chain connects TRBV7-3 to TRBJ2-3, with 9 bases lining up with TRBD1. V lost 0 bases and J lost 6; bases outside the gene matches: 4. Germline V gene lookup returns CDR1 SGHTA and CDR2 FQGTGA. This CDR3 has 15 residues. The CDR3, as DNA: TGTGCCAGCAGCTTAACGACAGGGGGTGAGGATACGCAGTATTTT. Amino acids: CASSLTTGGEDTQYF.